Each of the 30 T cell receptor beta chains below was sequenced from the same sample in a study of T cells in pancreatic ductal adenocarcinoma. Data came from immunoSEQ multiplex PCR; TCRdb stores just in-frame clones and leaves some out. The sample lists around 100,000 clones, around 96% occurring once. The selected patients with pancreatic ductal adenocarcinoma had surgery but no neoadjuvant therapy. Source material: PBMCs. The source of these receptors is a human donor with pancreatic ductal adenocarcinoma.

The chain recombines TRBV5-5 with TRBJ2-2; 9 nucleotides agree with TRBD2. The V segment lost 5 bases and the J segment 0 bases; nucleotides outside the gene matches: 8. The CDR3 runs to 17 residues. CDR1 and CDR2 from the germline V gene are SGHKS and YYEKEE (reference sequence). The CDR3 region is CASSRRTSAPNTGELFF. CDR3 nucleotide sequence: TGTGCCAGCAGTCGTAGGACTAGCGCCCCGAACACCGGGGAGCTGTTTTTT.

The J gene is TRBJ2-2, the V gene TRBV5-1; 8 bases match TRBD2. The CDR3 consists of 15 residues. From germline, CDR1 is SGHRS and CDR2 YFSETQ. V gave up 2 bases and J gave up 5 bases; unmatched junction bases: 5. CDR3 loop: CASSFGTRGTGELFF. For the CDR3, the DNA is TGCGCCAGCAGCTTCGGGACTAGAGGGACCGGGGAGCTGTTTTTT.

The chain carries TRBV9 and TRBJ2-3; TRBD2 agrees at 9 bases. CDR3 length equals 15 residues. Germline CDR1 and CDR2: SGDLS and YYNGEE. V shed 2 bases and J 9 bases; nucleotides not matched to a gene: 10. CDR3 DNA sequence: TGTGCCAGCAGCGTTAGCGGGAGCGGGGGAGGAACGCAGTATTTT. It encodes CASSVSGSGGGTQYF. The full variable domain, rest sourced from reference TRBV9 and TRBJ2-3, is DSGVTQTPKHLITATGQRVTLRCSPRSGDLSVYWYQQSLDQGLQFLIQYYNGEERAKGNILERFSAQQFPDLHSELNLSSLELGDSALYFCASSVSGSGGGTQYFGPGTRLTVL.

The chain joins TRBV7-2 to TRBJ2-1; TRBD2 agrees at 11 bases. The CDR3 has 16 amino acids. J lost 7 bases, V lost 3 bases, and 8 bases had no gene match. Germline values: CDR1 SGHTA, CDR2 FQGNSA. Written as DNA, the CDR3 is TGTGCCAGCAGCTTCGGACTAGCGGGTACTGGGAATGAGCAGTTCTTC. This gives the protein CASSFGLAGTGNEQFF.

This chain links TRBV7-6 with TRBJ2-7; TRBD2 aligns across 12 bases. Trimming removed 5 bases from V and 0 bases from J; junction bases left unmatched: 5. Germline V lookup: CDR1 SGHVS, CDR2 FNYEAQ. The CDR3 length is 16 residues. The CDR3 bases are TGTGCCAGCAGCCCGCGGACTAGCGGGACCTCCTACGAGCAGTACTTC. Translation: CASSPRTSGTSYEQYF.

The chain joins TRBV7-2 to TRBJ1-4; D is unclear. This CDR3 has 14 residues. Germline V lookup: CDR1 SGHTA, CDR2 FQGNSA. Trimming pared 2 bases from V and 8 bases from J, leaving 12 bases between. CDR3 DNA sequence: TGTGCCAGCAGCTTATCGCGCCATTCGGAAAAACTGTTTTTT. It specifies CASSLSRHSEKLFF.

V is TRBV6-5 and J is TRBJ2-3; TRBD1 aligns across 8 bases. The V and J ends lost 8 bases and 1 base, in that order; junction bases with no gene match: 8. The CDR3 is 15 amino acids. Germline V gives CDR1 MNHEY, CDR2 SVGAGI. The CDR3 DNA sequence: TGTGCCAGCGGCCTTGCGGGACAGGGCACAGATACGCAGTATTTT. Translating gives CASGLAGQGTDTQYF.

The V call is TRBV18, the J call TRBJ2-5, with 14 bases fitting TRBD2. The CDR3 sequence is 16 residues long. V trimming: 3 bases; J trimming: 1 base; junction bases outside the gene matches: 1. CDR1 and CDR2 from the germline V gene are KGHSH and LQKENI. The CDR3 DNA follows: TGTGCCAGCTCACCGGGGACTAGCGGGAGCCAAGAGACCCAGTACTTC. Protein sequence: CASSPGTSGSQETQYF. Full variable domain (rest looked up from reference TRBV18 and TRBJ2-5): NAGVMQNPRHLVRRRGQEARLRCSPMKGHSHVYWYRQLPEEGLKFMVYLQKENIIDESGMPKERFSAEFPKEGPSILRIQQVVRGDSAAYFCASSPGTSGSQETQYFGPGTRLLVL.

The V call is TRBV5-6, the J call TRBJ2-6; D might be TRBD1 (6 bases). Germline CDR1 is SGHDT and CDR2 is YYEEEE. V was trimmed by 5 bases and J by 0 bases, leaving 12 bases between them. CDR3 length: 16 amino acids. CDR3 in amino acids: CASRFRDNSGANVLTF. CDR3 DNA: TGTGCCAGCAGGTTCCGGGACAACTCTGGGGCCAACGTCCTGACTTTC.

This clone was observed once. The chain carries TRBV28 and TRBJ2-5; 7 bases are a match to TRBD2. With V trimmed by 4 bases and J by 6 bases, 5 bases remained unmatched. CDR1 MDHEN and CDR2 SYDVKM come from the germline V gene. The CDR3 extends over 13 amino acids. The CDR3, as DNA: TGTGCCAGCAGTTGGAGCGGGAAAAAGACCCAGTACTTC. This sequence encodes CASSWSGKKTQYF.

The genes are TRBV30 and TRBJ2-4; the D gene is possibly TRBD1 (5 bases). Germline assignment: CDR1 GTSNPN and CDR2 SVGIG (reference sequence). The CDR3 has 15 residues. V dropped 0 bases and J dropped 4 bases, with 13 bases sitting between them. The CDR3 here is CAWSVGDFGKNIQYF. As DNA, the CDR3 is TGTGCCTGGAGTGTAGGGGATTTTGGGAAAAACATTCAGTACTTC.

This rearrangement joins TRBV19 to TRBJ1-1, with D unresolved. CDR1 is LNHDA, CDR2 SQIVND, per germline (reference sequence). CDR3 size: 12 residues. The ends were cut back, 10 bases at V and 1 base at J, with 10 bases in the middle. The CDR3 region is CATRVGNTEAFF. The CDR3 nucleotides read TGTGCCACGAGGGTAGGGAACACTGAAGCTTTCTTT.

The rearrangement uses TRBV19 and TRBJ1-3, with a tentative D call TRBD1 (6 bases). Germline V gene data show CDR1 as LNHDA and CDR2 as SQIVND (reference sequence). The CDR3 runs 13 residues. Trimming cost V 5 bases and J 4 bases, with 9 bases left between them. The CDR3 DNA sequence: TGTGCCAGTAGTCCAGGGGTCGGAAACACCATATATTTT. This sequence encodes CASSPGVGNTIYF.

This clone has only a few counts. The J gene is TRBJ2-5, the V gene TRBV7-2; 8 nucleotides align to TRBD1. CDR1 is SGHTA, CDR2 FQGNSA, per germline. The ends lost 3 bases at V and 1 base at J; junction bases unmatched: 1. There are 14 residues in the CDR3. The CDR3 sequence is CASSFTGGQETQYF. CDR3 nucleotide sequence: TGTGCCAGCAGCTTTACAGGGGGCCAAGAGACCCAGTACTTC.

The V and J genes are TRBV28 and TRBJ2-1; 10 nucleotides align to TRBD2. Trimming cost V 2 bases and J 6 bases; bases outside gene matches: 1. The length of the CDR3 is 14 residues. The germline V gene has CDR1 MDHEN and CDR2 SYDVKM. CDR3 DNA: TGTGCCAGCAGTTTACAGCGGGAGGGCAATGAGCAGTTCTTC. Residues: CASSLQREGNEQFF.

The gene calls are TRBV12-5 and TRBJ2-7; D is unclear. Germline V CDR1 and CDR2: LGHNT, FRNRAP. The CDR3 length is 15 residues. Trimming removed 6 bases from V and 6 bases from J, with 21 bases in between. CDR3: CASGPLETSLREQYF. Here the CDR3 DNA reads TGTGCTAGTGGGCCACTCGAGACAAGCCTGCGCGAGCAGTACTTC. The full variable domain, in which reference TRBV12-5 and TRBJ2-7 provide the parts outside the CDR3, is DARVTQTPRHKVTEMGQEVTMRCQPILGHNTVFWYRQTMMQGLELLAYFRNRAPLDDSGMPKDRFSAEMPDATLATLKIQPSEPRDSAVYFCASGPLETSLREQYFGPGTRLTVT.

V usage is TRBV11-3 and J usage is TRBJ2-2, with D hard to call. The ends were cut back, 6 bases at V and 7 bases at J, with 9 bases in the middle. The germline CDR1 and CDR2 sequences are SGHNT and YENEEA. The CDR3 is 12 residues long. CDR3 in amino acids: CASRERGGELFF. Here the CDR3 DNA reads TGTGCCAGCAGAGAACGCGGCGGGGAGCTGTTTTTT.

This rearrangement joins TRBV19 to TRBJ2-7; D perhaps matches TRBD2 (6 bases). This CDR3 contains 13 residues. V lost 7 bases and J lost 0, with 10 bases in between. The germline V gene has CDR1 LNHDA and CDR2 SQIVND (reference sequence). The chain's CDR3 is CASNAGNSYEQYF. DNA of the CDR3: TGTGCCAGTAACGCGGGAAACTCCTACGAGCAGTACTTC.

This chain uses TRBV11-1 with TRBJ2-4; tentative D call: TRBD1 (6 bases). V shed 5 bases and J shed 6 bases, with 11 bases lying between them. The length of the CDR3 is 13 residues. From germline, CDR1 is SGHAT and CDR2 FQDESV (reference sequence). Here the CDR3 reads CASSPEQGNIQYF. The CDR3 DNA reads as TGTGCCAGCAGCCCGGAACAGGGAAACATTCAGTACTTC.

A single count supports this clone. The J gene is TRBJ2-2, the V gene TRBV5-1; D possibly corresponds to TRBD2 (6 bases). V lost 4 bases, J lost 5 bases, and 15 bases lay in between. The CDR3 loop spans 15 amino acids. Germline V lookup: CDR1 SGHRS, CDR2 YFSETQ. The CDR3: CASSIVPSGTGELFF. The CDR3 region has the DNA TGCGCCAGCAGCATAGTCCCGAGCGGGACCGGGGAGCTGTTTTTT.

The chain combines TRBV4-3 with TRBJ1-2; D possibly corresponds to TRBD1 (5 bases). Trimming left V 1 base short and J 8 bases short, with 14 bases between. The CDR3 contains 14 residues. CDR1 and CDR2 from the germline V gene are LGHNA and YSLEER. The CDR3 spells CASSQVRGAGGYTF. The CDR3 DNA reads TGCGCCAGCAGCCAAGTAAGAGGGGCGGGAGGCTACACCTTC.

The chain links TRBV6-1 to TRBJ2-7, with 7 bases that match TRBD1. The CDR3 has 12 amino acids. Germline values: CDR1 MNHNS, CDR2 SASEGT. Trimming cost V 10 bases and J 2 bases; bases outside gene matches: 5. The CDR3 nucleotides are TGTGCCACGATGGGACAGCCCTACGAGCAGTACTTC. This codes for CATMGQPYEQYF.

The rearrangement links TRBV5-1 to TRBJ2-3; TRBD1 matches at 7 bases. This CDR3 is built from 14 residues. V gave up 4 bases and J gave up 2 bases; unmatched junction bases: 4. CDR1 is SGHRS, CDR2 YFSETQ, per germline. The CDR3 protein is CASSNRGPTDTQYF. The DNA for the CDR3 is TGCGCCAGCAGCAACAGGGGACCCACAGATACGCAGTATTTT.

The chain recombines TRBV19 with TRBJ2-5, with D maybe TRBD2 (5 bases). The germline V and J ends were trimmed by 1 base and 5 bases, with 11 bases remaining between them. Germline CDR1 and CDR2: LNHDA and SQIVND (reference sequence). CDR3 size: 14 residues. CDR3 sequence reads: CASSIGPSGETQYF. Here the CDR3 DNA reads TGTGCCAGTAGTATAGGGCCCTCGGGGGAGACCCAGTACTTC.

CDR3 DNA: TGTGCCAGCAGCGGCGGTGGGCAGGGATCTGGAAACACCATATATTTT. Protein: CASSGGGQGSGNTIYF. The V call is TRBV9, the J call TRBJ1-3, with D possibly being TRBD1 (5 bases). V lost 3 bases and J 1 base, leaving 14 bases between the germline ends. The CDR3 spans 16 residues. Per germline, CDR1 SGDLS and CDR2 YYNGEE. The variable domain in full, with the rest retrieved from reference TRBV9 and TRBJ1-3, is DSGVTQTPKHLITATGQRVTLRCSPRSGDLSVYWYQQSLDQGLQFLIQYYNGEERAKGNILERFSAQQFPDLHSELNLSSLELGDSALYFCASSGGGQGSGNTIYFGEGSWLTVV.

This clone appeared a single time. In nucleotides, the CDR3 is TGCAGCGCCAGAACAGGTGAGACTGAAGCTTTCTTT. Its translation is CSARTGETEAFF. The chain combines TRBV29-1 with TRBJ1-1; perhaps TRBD1 as D (5 bases). V lost 7 bases, J lost 5 bases, and 14 bases lay in between. From germline, CDR1 is SQVTM and CDR2 ANQGSEA. The CDR3 has 12 amino acids.

The CDR3 DNA follows: TGTGCCAGCAGCCTACTAGCGGGAGGGGATAATGAGCAGTTCTTC. Encoded protein: CASSLLAGGDNEQFF. The V call is TRBV7-9, the J call TRBJ2-1; 13 bases map to TRBD2. CDR1 SEHNR and CDR2 FQNEAQ come from the germline V gene (reference sequence). The V segment lost 5 bases and the J segment 7 bases; nucleotides outside the gene matches: 5. The CDR3 length is 15 residues. Together with reference TRBV7-9 and TRBJ2-1, the CDR3 gives the full variable domain: DTGVSQNPRHKITKRGQNVTFRCDPISEHNRLYWYRQTLGQGPEFLTYFQNEAQLEKSRLLSDRFSAERPKGSFSTLEIQRTEQGDSAMYLCASSLLAGGDNEQFFGPGTRLTVL.

The chain uses TRBV7-9 and TRBJ2-5, with D hard to call. The CDR3 extends over 13 amino acids. V was trimmed by 5 bases and J by 4 bases, leaving 11 bases between them. CDR1 and CDR2 from the germline V gene are SEHNR and FQNEAQ (reference sequence). The chain's CDR3 is CASSPEVRETQYF. CDR3 DNA sequence: TGTGCCAGCAGCCCTGAGGTGCGAGAGACCCAGTACTTC.

The chain combines TRBV19 with TRBJ2-2; no firm D call. The CDR3 contains 14 residues. The germline V and J ends were trimmed by 3 bases and 3 bases, with 8 bases remaining between them. The V gene's germline CDR1 is LNHDA and CDR2 SQIVND (reference sequence). The CDR3 loop reads CASSISLDTGELFF. The CDR3 DNA reads TGTGCCAGTAGTATCTCTCTAGACACCGGGGAGCTGTTTTTT.

The chain is built from TRBV6-5 and TRBJ2-3; 7 bases match TRBD2. J lost 6 bases, V lost 2 bases, and 8 bases had no gene match. The CDR3 runs 15 residues. CDR1 and CDR2 from the germline V gene are MNHEY and SVGAGI. The CDR3 loop is CASSYRGASGDTQYF. The CDR3, as DNA: TGTGCCAGCAGTTACCGGGGCGCTAGCGGTGATACGCAGTATTTT.